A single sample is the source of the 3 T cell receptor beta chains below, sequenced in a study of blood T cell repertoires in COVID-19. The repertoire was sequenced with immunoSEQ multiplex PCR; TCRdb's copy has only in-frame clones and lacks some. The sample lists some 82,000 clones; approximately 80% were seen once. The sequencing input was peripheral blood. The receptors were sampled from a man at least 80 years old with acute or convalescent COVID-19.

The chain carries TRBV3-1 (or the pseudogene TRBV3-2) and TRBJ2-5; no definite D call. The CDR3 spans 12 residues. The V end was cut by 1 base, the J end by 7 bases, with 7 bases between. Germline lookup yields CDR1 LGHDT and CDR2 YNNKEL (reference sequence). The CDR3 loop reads CASSQGRPTQYF. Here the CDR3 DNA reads TGTGCCAGCAGCCAAGGGCGGCCGACCCAGTACTTC.

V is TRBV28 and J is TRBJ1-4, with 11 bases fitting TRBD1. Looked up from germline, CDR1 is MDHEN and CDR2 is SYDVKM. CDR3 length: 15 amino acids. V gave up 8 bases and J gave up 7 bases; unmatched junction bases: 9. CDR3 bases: TGTGCCAGCTCTACGTCAGGACAGGGGGCTGAAAAACTGTTTTTT. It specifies CASSTSGQGAEKLFF.

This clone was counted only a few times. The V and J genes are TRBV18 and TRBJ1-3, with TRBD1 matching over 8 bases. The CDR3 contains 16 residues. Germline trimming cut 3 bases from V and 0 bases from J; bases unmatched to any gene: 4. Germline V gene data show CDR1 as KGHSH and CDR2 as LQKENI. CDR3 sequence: CASSPGQGHSGNTIYF. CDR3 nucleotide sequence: TGTGCCAGCTCACCCGGACAGGGACACTCTGGAAACACCATATATTTT.